Here is one TCR beta chain with its context. The sample originates from a study of cytomegalovirus exposure and HLA in healthy donors. Researchers ran the PCR with 60 Vbeta and 13 Jbeta primers. Assay: immunoSEQ multiplex PCR; the TCRdb copy retains only in-frame clones and omits some. The record lists 150,000 to 200,000 clones, of which the ten most abundant hold almost 0.75%. V was cut by 5 bases and J by 4 bases, with 8 bases left in between. The germline CDR1 and CDR2 sequences are MNHNY and SVGAGI (reference sequence). The CDR3 has 12 residues. The rearrangement links TRBV6-6 to TRBJ1-2; D unclear. Sequenced material: PBMCs. This receptor was taken from a boy younger than 18 in good health and CMV-seronegative. The CDR3 here is CASSGQSYGYTF. The CDR3, as DNA: TGTGCCAGCAGTGGGCAGAGCTATGGCTACACCTTC.